This note documents a single T cell receptor (beta chain) sequence. The data originate from a study of molecular identifiers for immune sequencing clone quantification. In TCRdb, the PCR reads were re-called with MiXCR into one record per CDR3 protein. Of around 470,000 distinct CDR3 sequences in the sample, around 23% were seen once. Trimming took off 5 bases at V and 1 base at J, with 14 bases between the two ends. Looked up from germline, CDR1 is MNHEY and CDR2 is SVGAGI. The CDR3 sequence is 15 residues long. The chain joins TRBV6-5 to TRBJ2-5, with D maybe TRBD2 (7 bases). This TCR came from a human donor in good health. Some libraries in this study had Jurkat cell RNA spiked in. Material: naive CD8+ T cells from blood, with Jurkat cell RNA spiked in. The subset: FACS-sorted CD8+CD4-CCR7+CD45RA+ naive T cells. CDR3 bases: TGTGCCAGCAGTCCTAGCGGAGGGGGCCAAGAGACCCAGTACTTC. Its protein product is CASSPSGGGQETQYF.